This T cell receptor beta chain was sequenced during a study of OX40 agonist ivuxolimab in advanced cancers. On the study more broadly: The patients received agonistic anti-OX40 (CD134) antibody ivuxolimab. Hepatocellular carcinoma, melanoma, renal cell or head and neck cancer was diagnosed in the dose-escalation patients. Partial response was recorded in three patients: one hepatocellular carcinoma and two cutaneous melanoma cases.

Here immunoSEQ multiplex PCR was the method, and the copy in TCRdb shows in-frame clones only, minus some. The table includes roughly 97,000 clones, 70% to 90% detected once. The trim removed 5 bases at V and 2 bases at J, leaving 12 bases unmatched. The germline gives CDR1 KGHSH, CDR2 LQKENI. The CDR3 consists of 18 residues. The source is an adult with an advanced solid tumor such as melanoma, head and neck, liver or kidney cancer. This chain uses TRBV18 with TRBJ2-2; the match to TRBD1 covers 9 bases. The source material was CD4+ or CD8+ T cells sorted from blood, sampled in a trial of the OX40 agonist ivuxolimab. The CDR3 DNA follows: TGTGCCAGCTCATCAAGAGCCGGGACAGGGACTAACACCGGGGAGCTGTTTTTT. It translates to CASSSRAGTGTNTGELFF.